A single sample gave rise to the 7 T cell receptor beta chains below, sequenced in a study of radiation and T cells in renal cell carcinoma. Assay: immunoSEQ multiplex PCR; the TCRdb copy retains only in-frame clones and omits some. The sample contains about 140,000 clones, 86% of which appear only once. Time point described: blood 4 weeks post-SBRT, at nephrectomy. Treatment noted: 15 Gy SBRT to primary tumor, nephrectomy 4 weeks later. The sample was blood, taken from a patient whose treatment included radiotherapy and nephrectomy. Receptors originate from a woman between 45 and 60 years old with renal cell carcinoma.

This chain connects TRBV7-6 to TRBJ2-7; D possibly matches TRBD1 or TRBD2 (5 bases each). V dropped 1 base and J dropped 6 bases, with 16 bases sitting between them. The CDR3 is 15 amino acids. Looked up from germline, CDR1 is SGHVS and CDR2 is FNYEAQ. CDR3 sequence: CASSLGLQGGGEQYF. In DNA, the CDR3 is TGTGCCAGCAGCTTAGGTTTGCAGGGCGGAGGCGAGCAGTACTTC.

The CDR3 spells CASILNNNQPQHF. In DNA, the CDR3 is TGTGCCAGCATCCTGAACAACAATCAGCCCCAGCATTTT. The chain has TRBV6-1 and TRBJ1-5; no clear D gene. Germline loops: CDR1 MNHNS, CDR2 SASEGT. V was trimmed by 7 bases and J by 3 bases, leaving 10 bases between them. The CDR3 length is 13 residues.

This clone was recorded once. The chain couples TRBV19 to TRBJ2-7, with 13 bases identical to TRBD2. The CDR3 sequence is 14 residues long. CDR1 LNHDA and CDR2 SQIVND come from the germline V gene (reference sequence). The ends lost 10 bases at V and 5 bases at J; junction bases unmatched: 8. The CDR3 sequence: CAIRGLAGYHEQYF. In DNA form, the CDR3 reads TGTGCCATTAGGGGACTAGCGGGATATCACGAGCAGTACTTC.

V usage is TRBV9 and J usage is TRBJ2-1; 11 bases align to TRBD2. J lost 3 bases, V lost 3 bases, and 2 bases had no gene match. CDR3 length equals 15 residues. Germline loops: CDR1 SGDLS, CDR2 YYNGEE. The CDR3 DNA follows: TGTGCCAGCAGCGATCTAGCGGGGGGCTACAATGAGCAGTTCTTC. Translating gives CASSDLAGGYNEQFF.

J is TRBJ1-3 and V is TRBV7-9, with a weak D call TRBD1 (6 bases). Germline V CDR1 and CDR2: SEHNR, FQNEAQ (reference sequence). V lost 4 bases, J lost 6 bases, and 10 bases lay in between. The CDR3 loop spans 13 amino acids. CDR3 coding DNA: TGTGCCAGCAGCTCGGGACAATTAAACACCATATATTTT. This codes for CASSSGQLNTIYF.

This rearrangement joins TRBV9 to TRBJ1-1; D not certain. Trimming stripped 0 bases from V and 1 base from J, with 7 bases between. Germline V gene sequence: CDR1 SGDLS, CDR2 YYNGEE. The CDR3 has 14 residues. CDR3 region: CASSVVHTNTEAFF. In DNA form, the CDR3 reads TGTGCCAGCAGCGTAGTACACACGAACACTGAAGCTTTCTTT.

The chain is built from TRBV29-1 and TRBJ2-2; D may be TRBD2 (5 bases). The V end lost 2 bases, the J end lost 2 bases, and 9 bases lay between the germline ends. From germline, CDR1 is SQVTM and CDR2 ANQGSEA. This CDR3 has 14 residues. The DNA for the CDR3 is TGCAGCGTTGAAAGGAGGTCCAACACCGGGGAGCTGTTTTTT. This sequence encodes CSVERRSNTGELFF.